Following are 15 T cell receptor beta chains from one sample sequenced in a study of blood T cell repertoires in COVID-19. The data were produced by immunoSEQ multiplex PCR, yet TCRdb's version contains in-frame clones alone and is incomplete. The table has 160,000 or so clones, around 92% seen once; the top ten hold around 2.9%. Sequences were obtained from peripheral blood. These receptors were obtained from a man aged 60 to 69 with acute or convalescent COVID-19.

This clone was seen only a few times. V is TRBV12-3 or TRBV12-4 and J is TRBJ1-2; the match to TRBD1 covers 7 bases. The J segment lost 4 bases and the V segment lost 2 bases, leaving 1 base of the junction unmatched. The CDR3 is made up of 13 amino acids. The CDR3 DNA is TGTGCCAGCAGTTTAAACAGGGGCTATGGCTACACCTTC. Translated: CASSLNRGYGYTF.

The rearrangement uses TRBV24-1 and TRBJ1-5, with D possibly TRBD1 on 5 matching bases. The CDR3 consists of 14 residues. From germline, CDR1 is KGHDR and CDR2 SFDVKD. V lost 5 bases to trimming and J lost 1 base, with 8 bases between them. Here the CDR3 DNA reads TGTGCCACCAGTGCTGGGGGGAGCAATCAGCCCCAGCATTTT. Translating gives CATSAGGSNQPQHF.

V and J are TRBV4-1 and TRBJ1-5, with 10 positions matching TRBD1. The junction had 9 bases not matched to a gene; V was cut back by 4 bases and J by 3 bases. The CDR3 extends over 17 amino acids. Germline CDR1 and CDR2: MGHRA and YSYEKL. The CDR3 region is CASSRLGQGIDNQPQHF. CDR3 DNA: TGCGCCAGCAGCCGTTTGGGACAGGGGATTGACAATCAGCCCCAGCATTTT.

The chain carries TRBV5-1 and TRBJ2-7; weak D call: TRBD1 (6 bases). The CDR3 runs 17 residues. Germline V gives CDR1 SGHRS, CDR2 YFSETQ. Trimming pared 4 bases from V and 0 bases from J, leaving 20 bases between. CDR3 sequence reads: CASSRTSGTLSSYEQYF. Written as DNA, the CDR3 is TGCGCCAGCAGCCGAACCTCCGGGACACTAAGCTCCTACGAGCAGTACTTC.

This rearrangement joins TRBV7-6 to TRBJ1-3, with 9 bases fitting TRBD1. Per germline, CDR1 SGHVS and CDR2 FNYEAQ. V lost 5 bases and J lost 1; bases outside the gene matches: 3. The CDR3 consists of 15 residues. The CDR3 DNA follows: TGTGCCAGCAGCGTGGACAGGGGATCTGGAAACACCATATATTTT. Amino acids: CASSVDRGSGNTIYF.

The rearrangement uses TRBV6-5 and TRBJ2-3; 7 bases line up with TRBD1. The CDR3 consists of 15 residues. The V and J ends lost 6 bases and 1 base, in that order; junction bases with no gene match: 7. Germline loops: CDR1 MNHEY, CDR2 SVGAGI. DNA of the CDR3: TGTGCCAGCAGAGGGGGCCAGGGGCGCACAGATACGCAGTATTTT. It codes for CASRGGQGRTDTQYF.

The chain couples TRBV5-1 to TRBJ1-4; 7 bases map to TRBD1. V was clipped by 4 bases and J by 8 bases; unmatched bases: 8. Per germline, CDR1 SGHRS and CDR2 YFSETQ. The CDR3 sequence is 14 residues long. The CDR3 reads CASSTTGLGEKLFF. The CDR3 DNA reads as TGCGCCAGCAGCACGACAGGGTTGGGAGAAAAACTGTTTTTT. Variable domain in full (rest from reference TRBV5-1 and TRBJ1-4): KAGVTQTPRYLIKTRGQQVTLSCSPISGHRSVSWYQQTPGQGLQFLFEYFSETQRNKGNFPGRFSGRQFSNSRSEMNVSTLELGDSALYLCASSTTGLGEKLFFGSGTQLSVL.

This clone was recorded only once. The chain recombines TRBV5-1 with TRBJ2-7; D gene unclear. The germline V gene encodes CDR1 SGHRS and CDR2 YFSETQ. The CDR3 has 12 residues. With 4 bases removed from V and 4 bases from J, the gap between germline ends came to 9 bases. The CDR3 region has the DNA TGCGCCAGCAGCCCGGCCGGGTACGAGCAGTACTTC. Residues: CASSPAGYEQYF.

The V call is TRBV19, the J call TRBJ1-5; 11 bases map to TRBD1. Trimming cost V 5 bases and J 1 base; bases outside gene matches: 7. This CDR3 comprises 17 residues. From germline, CDR1 is LNHDA and CDR2 SQIVND (reference sequence). The CDR3 DNA is TGTGCCAGTAGTGAACCGGGACAGGGGGACAGCAATCAGCCCCAGCATTTT. It yields the protein CASSEPGQGDSNQPQHF. The full variable domain, rest sourced from reference TRBV19 and TRBJ1-5, is DGGITQSPKYLFRKEGQNVTLSCEQNLNHDAMYWYRQDPGQGLRLIYYSQIVNDFQKGDIAEGYSVSREKKESFPLTVTSAQKNPTAFYLCASSEPGQGDSNQPQHFGDGTRLSIL.

The chain has TRBV5-8 and TRBJ1-3, with D unresolved. In germline, CDR1 is SGHTS, CDR2 YDEGEE. V shed 6 bases and J shed 4 bases, with 8 bases lying between them. CDR3 length: 12 amino acids. The CDR3 nucleotides read TGTGCCAGCATCACGCAGGGAAACACCATATATTTT. Translating gives CASITQGNTIYF.

This clone came up a few times. This chain uses TRBV5-1 with TRBJ2-3, with a possible D match to TRBD2 (7 bases). The CDR3 runs 18 residues. V lost 4 bases and J 0 bases, leaving 21 bases between the germline ends. Germline V gene sequence: CDR1 SGHRS, CDR2 YFSETQ. CDR3 coding DNA: TGCGCCAGCAGCGGTGGATCTCGAGGGGGGGCGAGCACAGATACGCAGTATTTT. Its protein is CASSGGSRGGASTDTQYF.

This chain uses TRBV6-2 or TRBV6-3 with TRBJ1-2; weak D call: TRBD1 (6 bases). The CDR3 covers 15 residues. CDR1 and CDR2 (germline): MNHEY, SVGEGT. Trimming pared 4 bases from V and 2 bases from J, leaving 14 bases between. CDR3: CASSLTGGTNYGYTF. CDR3 in DNA: TGTGCCAGCAGTTTGACGGGGGGGACAAACTATGGCTACACCTTC.

The chain joins TRBV5-5 to TRBJ1-2; maybe TRBD1 (6 bases). CDR3 size: 15 residues. Germline CDR1 and CDR2: SGHKS and YYEKEE (reference sequence). V lost 2 bases, J lost 3 bases, and 14 bases lay in between. The CDR3 is CASSFTGGADYGYTF. Here the CDR3 DNA reads TGTGCCAGCAGCTTTACGGGGGGCGCAGACTATGGCTACACCTTC.

Here the CDR3 reads CASSAPRVWTSGGNYNEQFF. CDR3 DNA sequence: TGTGCCAGCAGTGCCCCCAGGGTTTGGACTAGCGGGGGAAACTACAATGAGCAGTTCTTC. The gene calls are TRBV2 and TRBJ2-1; 13 positions agree with TRBD2. Per germline, CDR1 SNHLY and CDR2 FYNNEI. The CDR3 covers 20 residues. V shed 4 bases, J shed 3 bases, and the junction held 15 bases outside the gene matches.

In DNA form, the CDR3 reads TGTGCCAGCAGCTTAGGTCAGCGGAACACCATATATTTT. The encoded protein is CASSLGQRNTIYF. The chain joins TRBV7-2 to TRBJ1-3; no clear D gene. Germline V gene sequence: CDR1 SGHTA, CDR2 FQGNSA. The CDR3 sequence is 13 residues long. V lost 1 base, J lost 7 bases, and 8 bases lay in between. The whole variable domain, remainder taken from reference TRBV7-2 and TRBJ1-3, is GAGVSQSPSNKVTEKGKDVELRCDPISGHTALYWYRQSLGQGLEFLIYFQGNSAPDKSGLPSDRFSAERTGGSVSTLTIQRTQQEDSAVYLCASSLGQRNTIYFGEGSWLTVV.